This TCR beta chain was observed in a study of regulatory T cells in long-lasting Graves disease. The wider study: Over 5 years of antithyroid drugs plus positive TSH receptor antibodies defined persistent Graves' disease.

This clonotype was detected ten times or more. Its antigen is unknown. The time point denotes: persistent/refractory GD, antithyroid drugs over 5 years with positive TRAb. The TCR library was made from RNA that had been extracted from PBMCs in TRIzol. Study-wide results and limits: The study found persistent patients shared more public clonotypes (2,741) than new patients (about 990).

The authors built TCR beta libraries using iRepertoire HTBI primers and Arm-PCR of CDR3 regions. TCRdb re-called the multiplex PCR reads through MiXCR, storing one row per CDR3 protein. The data contain approximately 500,000 distinct CDR3 sequences, approximately 21% of them singletons. The CDR3 sequence is 14 residues long. V lost 4 bases and J 5 bases, leaving 14 bases between the germline ends. The receptor was derived from a female donor with Graves disease. The chain has TRBV12-3 or TRBV12-4 and TRBJ1-1, with a possible D match to TRBD1 (5 bases). The sequenced sample was peripheral blood mononuclear cells (PBMCs), obtained when the disease was refractory, from a patient treated with antithyroid drugs. In nucleotides, the CDR3 is TGTGCCAGCAGTTCTTTTATGAGGGGAACTGAAGCTTTCTTT. The encoded protein is CASSSFMRGTEAFF.